These 5 T cell receptor beta chains came from one sample sequenced in a study of T cell repertoires in cytomegalovirus infection. A single record per CDR3 protein comes from TCRdb applying MiXCR to the reads. The table records roughly 100,000 distinct CDR3 sequences, 16% of them present only once. The sequenced sample was PBMCs. These receptors were collected from a human donor in good health (CMV status not recorded). Some clones in this sample may be carry-over from other donors' samples.

This clonotype was found many times. V and J are TRBV12-3 or TRBV12-4 and TRBJ1-2; D not certain. Trimming pared 2 bases from V and 4 bases from J, leaving 8 bases between. CDR3 length: 13 amino acids. The CDR3 DNA sequence: TGTGCCAGCAGTTTAATAACCCGCTATGGCTACACCTTC. Its protein is CASSLITRYGYTF.

The chain has TRBV28 and TRBJ2-7; D unresolved. Trimming removed 6 bases at V and 12 bases at J, with 21 bases between. This CDR3 contains 13 residues. Germline loops: CDR1 MDHEN, CDR2 SYDVKM. For the CDR3, the DNA is TGTGCCAGCAGCCTACAAGACGGATCATTCCGGTACTTC. Amino acid sequence: CASSLQDGSFRYF.

This clonotype was observed at least ten times. V is TRBV19 and J is TRBJ1-1; 11 bases align to TRBD1. V lost 6 bases to trimming and J lost 4 bases; unmatched junction nucleotides: 7. The CDR3 consists of 15 residues. Germline CDR1 LNHDA, CDR2 SQIVND (reference sequence). CDR3 amino acids: CASSTPGTGGTEAFF. Here the CDR3 DNA reads TGTGCCAGTAGCACCCCCGGGACAGGGGGCACTGAAGCTTTCTTT.

This clonotype came up many times. The chain combines TRBV11-2 with TRBJ2-2, with D perhaps matching TRBD2 (7 bases). V was cut by 4 bases and J by 7 bases, with 25 bases left in between. CDR3 size: 18 residues. Germline-derived CDR1 and CDR2 are SGHAT and FQNNGV. CDR3 DNA: TGTGCCAGCAGCTCCCTGTGGGGATTCGGGGGGCGCGGCGGGGAGCTGTTTTTT. This sequence encodes CASSSLWGFGGRGGELFF.

The rearrangement joins TRBV20-1 to TRBJ2-3; 7 bases agree with TRBD2. V lost 7 bases, J lost 1 base, and 5 bases stayed unmatched. CDR1 and CDR2 from the germline V gene are DFQATT and SNEGSKA (reference sequence). The CDR3 covers 13 residues. CDR3 amino acids: CSVFSGGTDTQYF. DNA of the CDR3: TGCAGTGTATTCAGCGGGGGCACAGATACGCAGTATTTT.